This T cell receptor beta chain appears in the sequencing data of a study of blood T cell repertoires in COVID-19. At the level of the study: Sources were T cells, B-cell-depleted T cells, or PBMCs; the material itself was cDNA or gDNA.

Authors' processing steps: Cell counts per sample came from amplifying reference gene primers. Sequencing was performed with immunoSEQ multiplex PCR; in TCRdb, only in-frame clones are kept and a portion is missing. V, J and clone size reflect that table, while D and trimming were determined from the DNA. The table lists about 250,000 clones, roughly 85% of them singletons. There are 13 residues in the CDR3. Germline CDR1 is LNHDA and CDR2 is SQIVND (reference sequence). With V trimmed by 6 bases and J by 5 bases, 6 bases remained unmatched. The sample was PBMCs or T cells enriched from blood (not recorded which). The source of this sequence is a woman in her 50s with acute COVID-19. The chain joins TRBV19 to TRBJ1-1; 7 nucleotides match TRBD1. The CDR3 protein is CASRPGGRTEAFF. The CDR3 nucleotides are TGTGCCAGTAGGCCAGGGGGGAGGACTGAAGCTTTCTTT.